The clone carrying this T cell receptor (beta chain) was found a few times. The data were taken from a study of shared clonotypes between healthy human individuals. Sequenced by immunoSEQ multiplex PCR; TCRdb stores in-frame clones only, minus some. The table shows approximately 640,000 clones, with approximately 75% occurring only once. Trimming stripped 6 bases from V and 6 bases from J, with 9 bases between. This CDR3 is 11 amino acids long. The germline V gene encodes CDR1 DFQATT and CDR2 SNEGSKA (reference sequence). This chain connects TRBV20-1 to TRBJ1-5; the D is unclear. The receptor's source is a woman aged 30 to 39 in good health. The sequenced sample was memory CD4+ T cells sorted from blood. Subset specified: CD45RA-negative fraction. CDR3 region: CSAWTGQPQHF. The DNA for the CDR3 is TGCAGTGCCTGGACCGGTCAGCCCCAGCATTTT.